This T cell receptor (beta chain) was sequenced during a study of cytomegalovirus exposure and HLA in healthy donors. Germline V gene sequence: CDR1 MGHRA, CDR2 YSYEKL. The ends lost 4 bases at V and 3 bases at J; junction bases unmatched: 3. CDR3 size: 14 residues. Researchers ran the PCR with 60 Vbeta and 13 Jbeta primers. Only in-frame clones appear in the TCRdb table, and some are missing; sequencing was by immunoSEQ multiplex PCR. Found here are some 110,000 clones; the top ten clones hold roughly 3.7%. The clonotype was recovered from a man aged 25-40 years in good health and CMV-seronegative. The J gene is TRBJ1-1, the V gene TRBV4-1, with 9 bases identical to TRBD1. Sequences were obtained from PBMCs. The CDR3 here is CASSLDRGDTEAFF. In DNA, the CDR3 is TGCGCCAGCAGCCTCGACAGGGGGGACACTGAAGCTTTCTTT.